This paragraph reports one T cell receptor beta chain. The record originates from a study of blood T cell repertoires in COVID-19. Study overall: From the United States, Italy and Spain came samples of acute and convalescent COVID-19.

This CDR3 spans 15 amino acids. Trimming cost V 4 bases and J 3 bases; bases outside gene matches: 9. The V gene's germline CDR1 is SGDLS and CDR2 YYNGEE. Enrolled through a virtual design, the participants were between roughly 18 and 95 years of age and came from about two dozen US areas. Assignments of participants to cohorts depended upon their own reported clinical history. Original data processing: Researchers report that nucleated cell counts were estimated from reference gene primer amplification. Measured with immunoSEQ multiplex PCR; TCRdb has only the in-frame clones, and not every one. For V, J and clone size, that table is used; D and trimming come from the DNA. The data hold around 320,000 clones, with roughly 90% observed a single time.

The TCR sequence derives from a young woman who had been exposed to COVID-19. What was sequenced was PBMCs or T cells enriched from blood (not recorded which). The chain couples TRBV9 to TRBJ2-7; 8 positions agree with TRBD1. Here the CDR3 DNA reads TGTGCCAGCAGCCCACTGGGGGGACAGGTCTACGAGCAGTACTTC. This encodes CASSPLGGQVYEQYF.